The clone carrying this TCR beta chain was detected once. Those enrolled, adults aged roughly 18 to 89 years, came from fewer than 25 US areas. The sample belongs to a study of blood T cell repertoires in COVID-19. Study context: PBMCs, B-cell-depleted T cells, or T cells were the source of the cDNA or gDNA that made up the material.

In the study's own analysis: By means of reference gene primer amplification, nucleated cell counts were estimated. Method: immunoSEQ multiplex PCR; TCRdb's copy keeps in-frame clones and lacks some. D and trimming come from the DNA, and the V and J calls and clone size come from that table. The sample holds more than 250,000 clones; about 87% are singletons and the top ten take 1% to 1.5%. The sequence came from a woman in her 40s with acute COVID-19. The specimen sequenced was PBMCs or T cells enriched from blood (not recorded which).

In DNA form, the CDR3 reads TGTGCCAGCTTATCGGGTCAGGGGGCTATTTATGGCTACACCTTC. This translates into CASLSGQGAIYGYTF. The genes are TRBV28 and TRBJ1-2; 8 nucleotides match TRBD1. J was trimmed by 5 bases and V by 8 bases; bases with no gene match: 13. Germline assignment: CDR1 MDHEN and CDR2 SYDVKM. There are 15 residues in the CDR3.